One and the same sample provided the 19 T cell receptor beta chains below, sequenced in a study of response to subunit inactivated influenza vaccine. TCRdb fed the RT-PCR reads into MiXCR, producing one record per CDR3 protein. The sample includes around 570,000 distinct CDR3 sequences, approximately 10% seen only once; the top ten take approximately 11%. These data were likewise used in another study, on T cells expressing NK-cell markers. In that study: Production of TCR beta cDNA relied on 5'RACE template switching with UMIs.

The sequenced sample was PBMCs from blood, obtained on the day of vaccination. The receptors here all came from a man in his fifties or sixties who received an inactivated influenza vaccine.

This chain uses TRBV7-2 with TRBJ2-3; D is unresolved. Per the germline V gene, CDR1 is SGHTA and CDR2 is FQGNSA. Trimming removed 1 base at V and 2 bases at J, with 7 bases between. This CDR3 contains 14 residues. CDR3 in amino acids: CASSLDFYTDTQYF. DNA for the CDR3: TGTGCCAGCAGCTTAGACTTTTACACAGATACGCAGTATTTT.

This rearrangement joins TRBV7-2 to TRBJ1-4; D is possibly TRBD1 (5 bases). Trimming removed 5 bases from V and 2 bases from J, with 12 bases in between. Germline V gene data show CDR1 as SGHTA and CDR2 as FQGNSA. CDR3 size: 15 residues. Here the CDR3 DNA reads TGTGCCAGCAGCAGGGCCCGGGGGACTAATGAAAAACTGTTTTTT. Translation: CASSRARGTNEKLFF. The complete variable domain, with remaining parts taken from reference TRBV7-2 and TRBJ1-4, reads GAGVSQSPSNKVTEKGKDVELRCDPISGHTALYWYRQSLGQGLEFLIYFQGNSAPDKSGLPSDRFSAERTGGSVSTLTIQRTQQEDSAVYLCASSRARGTNEKLFFGSGTQLSVL.

Concerning this clonotype: A clone one base away is much larger, so this may be a read error. The chain couples TRBV5-1 to TRBJ2-5; 10 bases are shared with TRBD1. This CDR3 is built from 15 residues. The germline V gene has CDR1 SGHRS and CDR2 YFSETQ. DNA of the CDR3: TGCGACAGCAGCATCTCCGGGACAGGGGTAGAGACCCAGTACTTC. It codes for CDSSISGTGVETQYF.

Only a few counts were recorded for this clonotype. The gene calls are TRBV5-1 and TRBJ2-3, with 12 bases aligning to TRBD2. Germline V gene lookup returns CDR1 SGHRS and CDR2 YFSETQ. The CDR3 has 21 residues. V was clipped by 1 base and J by 0 bases; unmatched bases: 15. The CDR3 loop reads CASSLSTSGGRTPHSTDTQYF. For the CDR3, the DNA is TGCGCCAGCAGCTTGAGCACTAGCGGGGGGCGGACGCCCCATAGCACAGATACGCAGTATTTT.

This clonotype turned up a few times. This sequence joins TRBV7-9 and TRBJ2-7; no clear D. The CDR3 spans 13 residues. V was trimmed by 8 bases and J by 4 bases, leaving 15 bases between them. CDR1 SEHNR and CDR2 FQNEAQ come from the germline V gene (reference sequence). CDR3 amino acids: CASGTFRSYEQYF. The CDR3 nucleotides read TGTGCCAGCGGTACGTTTCGGTCATACGAGCAGTACTTC. The whole variable domain, remainder taken from reference TRBV7-9 and TRBJ2-7, is DTGVSQNPRHKITKRGQNVTFRCDPISEHNRLYWYRQTLGQGPEFLTYFQNEAQLEKSRLLSDRFSAERPKGSFSTLEIQRTEQGDSAMYLCASGTFRSYEQYFGPGTRLTVT.

A few counts support this clonotype. The chain combines TRBV19 with TRBJ2-1; D possibly corresponds to TRBD2 (5 bases). Germline V gene sequence: CDR1 LNHDA, CDR2 SQIVND (reference sequence). This CDR3 is built from 15 residues. V was cut by 5 bases and J by 2 bases, with 13 bases left in between. CDR3 nucleotide sequence: TGTGCCAGTAGTTTTTTGGGTAGCGCCTACAATGAGCAGTTCTTC. Encoded protein: CASSFLGSAYNEQFF. The full variable domain, in which reference TRBV19 and TRBJ2-1 provide the parts outside the CDR3, is DGGITQSPKYLFRKEGQNVTLSCEQNLNHDAMYWYRQDPGQGLRLIYYSQIVNDFQKGDIAEGYSVSREKKESFPLTVTSAQKNPTAFYLCASSFLGSAYNEQFFGPGTRLTVL.

This clonotype was seen only a few times. The rearrangement links TRBV20-1 to TRBJ2-1, with no clear D. The germline CDR1 and CDR2 sequences are DFQATT and SNEGSKA (reference sequence). Trimming removed 2 bases at V and 6 bases at J, with 5 bases between. The CDR3 spans 11 residues. CDR3 sequence: CSARWSNEQFF. The CDR3 region has the DNA TGCAGTGCTAGATGGAGCAATGAGCAGTTCTTC.

The sample holds a few counts of this clonotype. The gene calls are TRBV6-5 and TRBJ2-1; 13 bases line up with TRBD2. This CDR3 has 15 residues. J lost 8 bases, V lost 6 bases, and 7 bases had no gene match. The germline CDR1 and CDR2 sequences are MNHEY and SVGAGI. For the CDR3, the DNA is TGTGCCAGCAGCCTTACTAGCGGGAGGGCGGATGAGCAGTTCTTC. Translated, it gives CASSLTSGRADEQFF.

The sample holds one count of this clonotype. The chain combines TRBV28 with TRBJ2-6; 15 nucleotides line up with TRBD2. The CDR3 contains 18 residues. The trim removed 7 bases at V and 3 bases at J, leaving 7 bases unmatched. Germline CDR1 MDHEN, CDR2 SYDVKM. The CDR3 spells CASTIAGLAGGGANVLTF. The CDR3 nucleotides are TGTGCCAGCACTATAGCGGGACTAGCGGGAGGTGGGGCCAACGTCCTGACTTTC.

This clonotype occurred many times. This chain joins TRBV4-1 and TRBJ1-1; the D gene is possibly TRBD1 (5 bases). The V gene's germline CDR1 is MGHRA and CDR2 YSYEKL. This CDR3 spans 16 amino acids. V lost 5 bases to trimming and J lost 5 bases, with 21 bases between them. In DNA form, the CDR3 reads TGCGCCAGCAGCTCACCGGGACGACCCGATGGGACTGAAGCTTTCTTT. Translating it yields CASSSPGRPDGTEAFF.

The CDR3 region is CASTSVGGAWNEQFF. CDR3 DNA sequence: TGCGCCAGCACCTCCGTAGGGGGGGCGTGGAATGAGCAGTTCTTC. The chain employs TRBV5-1 and TRBJ2-1; TRBD2 might be the D (7 bases). CDR1 SGHRS and CDR2 YFSETQ come from the germline V gene. The CDR3 has 15 residues. Deletions cut 6 bases from V and 7 bases from J, with 20 bases between. Looking up the rest from reference TRBV5-1 and TRBJ2-1 gives the full variable domain: KAGVTQTPRYLIKTRGQQVTLSCSPISGHRSVSWYQQTPGQGLQFLFEYFSETQRNKGNFPGRFSGRQFSNSRSEMNVSTLELGDSALYLCASTSVGGAWNEQFFGPGTRLTVL.

In its sample, this clonotype was seen a few times. The J gene is TRBJ2-7, the V gene TRBV20-1, with D perhaps given as TRBD1 or TRBD2 (5 bases each). V dropped 6 bases and J dropped 3 bases, with 15 bases sitting between them. The CDR3 is 13 amino acids. Germline lookup yields CDR1 DFQATT and CDR2 SNEGSKA (reference sequence). The CDR3 region has the DNA TGCAGTGCAACTCCGGGACCGTACTACGAGCAGTACTTC. This translates into CSATPGPYYEQYF.

The gene calls are TRBV7-2 and TRBJ2-5; tentatively, D is TRBD2 (6 bases). With the DNA end fitting TRBJ2-1 better, the J assignment may be wrong. CDR1 SGHTA and CDR2 FQGNSA come from the germline V gene. This CDR3 has 13 amino acids. The CDR3 sequence: CASSLVRGKTQFF. The CDR3 DNA reads as TGTGCCAGCAGCTTAGTTCGGGGGAAGACCCAGTTCTTC.

In this sample, this clonotype turned up many times. This sequence joins TRBV9 and TRBJ2-2, with a possible D match to TRBD2 (5 bases). The CDR3 consists of 15 residues. CDR1 SGDLS and CDR2 YYNGEE come from the germline V gene. V was trimmed by 1 base and J by 4 bases, leaving 11 bases between them. The CDR3, as DNA: TGTGCCAGCAGCGTAAGTGGGAGCCTCACCGGGGAGCTGTTTTTT. Residues: CASSVSGSLTGELFF.

Ten or more counts support this clonotype. The V and J genes are TRBV5-1 and TRBJ2-1, with D unclear. Looked up from germline, CDR1 is SGHRS and CDR2 is YFSETQ. With 9 bases removed from V and 2 bases from J, the gap between germline ends came to 15 bases. There are 14 residues in the CDR3. CDR3 bases: TGCGCCACCAATCCGGACGGCACCTACAATGAGCAGTTCTTC. Translation gives CATNPDGTYNEQFF.

V and J are TRBV20-1 and TRBJ2-1; 11 nucleotides align to TRBD2. This CDR3 has 14 amino acids. Germline lookup yields CDR1 DFQATT and CDR2 SNEGSKA (reference sequence). The V gene end was trimmed by 5 bases and the J gene end by 9 bases; junction bases not matched to a gene: 9. CDR3 coding DNA: TGCAGTGCTCCGCTAGCGGGAGGTTCCGGTGAGCAGTTCTTC. Translation gives CSAPLAGGSGEQFF.

This clonotype came up many times. J is TRBJ2-2 and V is TRBV6-2 or TRBV6-3, with TRBD2 as a possible D gene (6 bases). The CDR3 length is 16 residues. The ends were cut back, 2 bases at V and 3 bases at J, with 13 bases in the middle. Germline CDR1 and CDR2: MNHEY and SVGEGT. The CDR3 spells CASSYPRGGDTGELFF. The DNA for the CDR3 is TGTGCCAGCAGTTACCCCCGTGGCGGGGACACCGGGGAGCTGTTTTTT.

V and J are TRBV27 and TRBJ2-3; D possibly corresponds to TRBD2 (5 bases). CDR3 length: 14 residues. The germline V gene encodes CDR1 MNHEY and CDR2 SMNVEV (reference sequence). Trimming took off 10 bases at V and 4 bases at J, with 18 bases between the two ends. The CDR3: CATREKRKADTQYF. DNA of the CDR3: TGTGCCACCCGAGAGAAGCGGAAGGCAGATACGCAGTATTTT.

This clonotype occurred many times. The chain recombines TRBV3-1 with TRBJ2-1, with D unresolved. Trimming pared 1 base from V and 3 bases from J, leaving 4 bases between. This CDR3 comprises 13 residues. Germline values: CDR1 LGHDT, CDR2 YNNKEL (reference sequence). The CDR3: CASSQGNYNEQFF. The CDR3 nucleotides read TGTGCCAGCAGCCAAGGGAACTACAATGAGCAGTTCTTC.